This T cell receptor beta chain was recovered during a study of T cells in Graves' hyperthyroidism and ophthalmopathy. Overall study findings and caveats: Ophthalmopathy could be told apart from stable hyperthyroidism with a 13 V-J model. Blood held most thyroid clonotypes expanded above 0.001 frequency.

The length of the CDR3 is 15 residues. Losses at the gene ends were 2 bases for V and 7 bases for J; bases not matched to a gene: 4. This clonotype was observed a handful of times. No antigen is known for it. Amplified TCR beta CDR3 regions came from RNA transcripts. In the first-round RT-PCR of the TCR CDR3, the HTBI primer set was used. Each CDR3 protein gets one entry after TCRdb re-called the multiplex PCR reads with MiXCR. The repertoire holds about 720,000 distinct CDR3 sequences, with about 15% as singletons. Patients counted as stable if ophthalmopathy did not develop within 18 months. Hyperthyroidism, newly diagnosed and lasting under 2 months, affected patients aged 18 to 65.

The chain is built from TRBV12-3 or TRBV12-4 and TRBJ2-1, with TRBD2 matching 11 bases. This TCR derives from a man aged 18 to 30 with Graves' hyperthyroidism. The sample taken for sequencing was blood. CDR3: CASSLRLAGGNEQFF. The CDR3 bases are TGTGCCAGCAGTTTACGGCTAGCGGGAGGTAATGAGCAGTTCTTC.